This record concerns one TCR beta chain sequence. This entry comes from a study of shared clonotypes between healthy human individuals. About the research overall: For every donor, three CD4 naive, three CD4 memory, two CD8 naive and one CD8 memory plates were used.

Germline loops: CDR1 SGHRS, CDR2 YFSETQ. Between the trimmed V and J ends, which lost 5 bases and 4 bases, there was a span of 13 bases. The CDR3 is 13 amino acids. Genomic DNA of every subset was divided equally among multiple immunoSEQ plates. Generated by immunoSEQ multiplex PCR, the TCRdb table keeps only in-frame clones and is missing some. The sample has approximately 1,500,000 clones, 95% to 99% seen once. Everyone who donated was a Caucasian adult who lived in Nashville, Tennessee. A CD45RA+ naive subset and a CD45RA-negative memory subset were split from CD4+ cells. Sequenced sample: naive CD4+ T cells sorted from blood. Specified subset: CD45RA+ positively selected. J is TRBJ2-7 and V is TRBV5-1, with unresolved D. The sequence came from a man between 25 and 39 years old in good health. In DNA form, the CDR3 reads TGCGCCAGCAGTTACCTAAGGCTTTACGAGCAGTACTTC. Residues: CASSYLRLYEQYF.